One and the same sample provided the 16 T cell receptor beta chains below, sequenced in a study of cytomegalovirus exposure and HLA in healthy donors. It was with 60 Vbeta and 13 Jbeta primers that the PCR ran. Produced via immunoSEQ multiplex PCR; TCRdb's table is partial and in-frame only. The table lists 150,000 to 200,000 clones, 65% to 80% of them singletons. The source material was PBMCs. These receptors all come from a middle-aged woman in good health and CMV-seronegative.

This clone came up a few times. The V and J genes are TRBV7-3 and TRBJ2-1; maybe TRBD2 (5 bases). The germline V gene encodes CDR1 SGHTA and CDR2 FQGTGA. CDR3 length: 13 residues. V lost 2 bases, J lost 8 bases, and 10 bases lay in between. CDR3 in DNA: TGTGCCAGCAGCTTATCGTGGGGAGATGAGCAGTTCTTC. Translation gives CASSLSWGDEQFF.

This clone was seen a single time. The genes are TRBV27 and TRBJ1-5; D is ambiguous. V was shortened by 5 bases and J by 2 bases, with 10 bases between the two germline ends. Germline values: CDR1 MNHEY, CDR2 SMNVEV (reference sequence). The CDR3 runs 14 residues. CDR3 in amino acids: CASSEAEGNQPQHF. In nucleotides, the CDR3 is TGTGCCAGCAGTGAAGCGGAGGGCAATCAGCCCCAGCATTTT.

The chain carries TRBV18 and TRBJ1-3, with D tentatively TRBD1 (6 bases). The germline CDR1 and CDR2 sequences are KGHSH and LQKENI. The CDR3 length is 18 residues. Trimming pared 3 bases from V and 1 base from J, leaving 19 bases between. In DNA, the CDR3 is TGTGCCAGCTCACCCAAATCTACGCCGGGACATTCTGGAAACACCATATATTTT. Protein product: CASSPKSTPGHSGNTIYF.

This clone has more than one count but fewer than ten. This rearrangement joins TRBV19 to TRBJ2-5; 9 bases line up with TRBD2. CDR1 is LNHDA and CDR2 is SQIVND in the germline V gene (reference sequence). The CDR3 has 16 amino acids. V lost 4 bases, J lost 5 bases, and 11 bases stayed unmatched. This CDR3 reads CASSNPGREGFETQYF. DNA of the CDR3: TGTGCCAGTAGTAACCCCGGGCGGGAGGGTTTTGAGACCCAGTACTTC.

Comments on this clone: Sequence at one end of the junction differs from germline and may be a read error. The genes are TRBV7-7 and TRBJ2-5, with 11 bases matching TRBD2. Germline V gene sequence: CDR1 SSHAT, CDR2 FNYEAQ (reference sequence). The CDR3 runs 15 residues. CDR3 sequence: CASSRLAGGWETQYF. The DNA of the CDR3 is TGTGCTAGCAGCCGTCTAGCGGGAGGATGGGAGACCCAGTACTTC.

In this sample, this clone turned up once. V and J are TRBV5-1 and TRBJ1-3; 7 bases are a match to TRBD1. Germline lookup yields CDR1 SGHRS and CDR2 YFSETQ. J gave up 6 bases and V 3 bases, and 9 bases lay outside the gene matches. The length of the CDR3 is 15 residues. The CDR3 here is CASSSAGTELNTIYF. The CDR3 nucleotides are TGCGCCAGCAGCTCGGCCGGGACAGAACTAAACACCATATATTTT. Together with reference TRBV5-1 and TRBJ1-3, the CDR3 gives the full variable domain: KAGVTQTPRYLIKTRGQQVTLSCSPISGHRSVSWYQQTPGQGLQFLFEYFSETQRNKGNFPGRFSGRQFSNSRSEMNVSTLELGDSALYLCASSSAGTELNTIYFGEGSWLTVV.

V and J are TRBV7-2 and TRBJ2-1, with D perhaps TRBD2 (5 bases). This CDR3 contains 16 residues. Germline V gene data show CDR1 as SGHTA and CDR2 as FQGNSA. The germline V and J ends were trimmed by 5 bases and 4 bases, with 18 bases remaining between them. The CDR3, as DNA: TGTGCCAGCAGCAACGGGAATCCCTATAGTTACAATGAGCAGTTCTTC. Protein product: CASSNGNPYSYNEQFF.

The rearrangement joins TRBV11-3 to TRBJ2-5, with 7 bases lining up with TRBD1. V trimming: 3 bases; J trimming: 7 bases; junction bases outside the gene matches: 17. CDR3 size: 17 residues. In germline, CDR1 is SGHNT, CDR2 YENEEA. The CDR3 spells CASSFYGQTGRRVTQYF. The CDR3, as DNA: TGTGCCAGCAGCTTCTATGGACAGACAGGGCGTAGGGTGACCCAGTACTTC.

The rearrangement links TRBV11-3 to TRBJ2-1, with D possibly TRBD2 on 7 matching bases. This CDR3 is built from 14 residues. Germline CDR1 and CDR2: SGHNT and YENEEA. V was trimmed by 7 bases and J by 6 bases, leaving 16 bases between them. The CDR3 nucleotides are TGTGCCAGCAAGGCGAGGGGGGGTGGCAATGAGCAGTTCTTC. Its translation is CASKARGGGNEQFF.

CDR3 DNA sequence: TGTGCCAGCAGCTTAGATACCGGGACAGGGGGAACCGGGGAGCTGTTTTTT. Encoded protein: CASSLDTGTGGTGELFF. This chain joins TRBV11-3 and TRBJ2-2; TRBD1 agrees at 11 bases. The CDR3 contains 17 residues. Trimming cost V 0 bases and J 5 bases; bases outside gene matches: 5. The germline V gene encodes CDR1 SGHNT and CDR2 YENEEA.

V gene TRBV7-2 combines with J gene TRBJ2-1; 14 nucleotides agree with TRBD2. In germline, CDR1 is SGHTA, CDR2 FQGNSA. V gave up 5 bases and J gave up 8 bases; unmatched junction bases: 5. This CDR3 contains 15 residues. The CDR3 DNA reads TGTGCCAGCAGCAAAGGGACTAGCGGGAGTCATGAGCAGTTCTTC. Protein product: CASSKGTSGSHEQFF.

This chain uses TRBV4-3 with TRBJ2-1; the match to TRBD2 covers 10 bases. V trimming: 0 bases; J trimming: 6 bases; junction bases outside the gene matches: 14. Germline V gene sequence: CDR1 LGHNA, CDR2 YSLEER. The length of the CDR3 is 19 residues. CDR3 protein: CASSQEGRLGASGSNEQFF. In nucleotides, the CDR3 is TGCGCCAGCAGCCAAGAAGGACGGCTTGGGGCTAGCGGGAGCAATGAGCAGTTCTTC.

V gene TRBV9 combines with J gene TRBJ2-1; no reliable D call. Germline CDR1 SGDLS, CDR2 YYNGEE. This CDR3 is built from 15 residues. V was clipped by 4 bases and J by 0 bases, with 11 bases between them. The CDR3 nucleotides read TGTGCCAGCAGCCCAAGCGATAGCTCCTACAATGAGCAGTTCTTC. Protein sequence: CASSPSDSSYNEQFF.

The V and J genes are TRBV4-1 and TRBJ1-3; 7 bases map to TRBD1. This CDR3 contains 18 residues. Germline assignment: CDR1 MGHRA and CDR2 YSYEKL. The V gene end was trimmed by 7 bases and the J gene end by 10 bases; junction bases not matched to a gene: 25. CDR3 DNA sequence: TGCGCCAGCAAGGGCGGGGACAGCCTTCTCTACGTGGGAGAGACCATATATTTT. This codes for CASKGGDSLLYVGETIYF.

This chain uses TRBV18 with TRBJ1-4; D gene ambiguous. Trimming took off 2 bases at V and 5 bases at J, with 15 bases between the two ends. Germline V CDR1 and CDR2: KGHSH, LQKENI. This CDR3 has 16 residues. The CDR3 DNA follows: TGTGCCAGCTCACCAGGGAGCGGCCATCCCAATGAAAAACTGTTTTTT. Its translation is CASSPGSGHPNEKLFF.

The rearrangement uses TRBV6-1 and TRBJ1-2; D perhaps matches TRBD1 (6 bases). CDR3 size: 16 residues. Germline V lookup: CDR1 MNHNS, CDR2 SASEGT. V shed 0 bases and J shed 4 bases, with 15 bases lying between them. The CDR3 protein is CASSEASPRTVYGYTF. The CDR3 DNA reads as TGTGCCAGCAGTGAAGCGAGCCCCCGGACAGTCTATGGCTACACCTTC.